This T cell receptor (beta chain) stems from a study of neurological immune-mediated disorders. V lost 8 bases to trimming and J lost 2 bases, with 12 bases between them. The CDR3 spans 13 residues. The V gene's germline CDR1 is SQVTM and CDR2 ANQGSEA. A 10-nucleotide random UMI tagged transcripts in template-switch 5'RACE cDNA synthesis. TCRdb reprocessed the 5' RACE reads with MiXCR, giving one entry per CDR3 protein. The table shows about 82,000 distinct CDR3 sequences, with just over 2.5% occurring only once. It was from 2 million PBMCs stored at -80 C that the unsorted libraries were obtained. The table lists this clonotype with many counts. Its antigen is as yet unknown. Broader study findings: Phylogenetic grouping assigned the repertoires of 18 of 34 multiple sclerosis patients to a single related-CDR3 cluster, which may represent a signature.

This sequence was found in a woman aged 30 to 39 with multiple sclerosis. V is TRBV29-1 and J is TRBJ2-2; tentative D call: TRBD2 (5 bases). The sequenced sample was PBMCs. The CDR3 nucleotides read TGCAGCCTGAGAGCGGAAAACACCGGGGAGCTGTTTTTT. Translation: CSLRAENTGELFF.